The 18 T cell receptor beta chains below come from one sample, sequenced in a study of cytomegalovirus exposure and HLA in healthy donors. The study ran its PCR with 60 Vbeta and 13 Jbeta primers. Sequenced by immunoSEQ multiplex PCR; TCRdb stores in-frame clones only, minus some. The sample records over 150,000 clones, approximately 62% being singletons. Specimen: PBMCs. These receptors all stem from a man aged 45-65 years in good health and CMV-seronegative.

The chain couples TRBV6-5 to TRBJ2-7; 10 bases agree with TRBD1. Per the germline V gene, CDR1 is MNHEY and CDR2 is SVGAGI. The V gene end was trimmed by 5 bases and the J gene end by 7 bases; junction bases not matched to a gene: 5. The CDR3 totals 13 residues. The CDR3 spells CASSGGQGREQYF. CDR3 sequence (DNA): TGTGCCAGCAGTGGGGGACAGGGGAGGGAGCAGTACTTC.

Only a few counts were recorded for this clone. V usage is TRBV2 and J usage is TRBJ1-1; D may be TRBD1 (6 bases). CDR1 and CDR2 (germline): SNHLY, FYNNEI. The V gene lost 5 bases and the J gene lost 0 bases, with 16 bases spanning the gap. The CDR3 extends over 16 amino acids. For the CDR3, the DNA is TGTGCCAGCAGTTTACGGACAGCGATCATGAACACTGAAGCTTTCTTT. This translates into CASSLRTAIMNTEAFF.

J is TRBJ1-5 and V is TRBV19; D possibly corresponds to TRBD1 (5 bases). The germline gives CDR1 LNHDA, CDR2 SQIVND (reference sequence). Between the trimmed V and J ends, which lost 3 bases and 2 bases, there was a span of 11 bases. The CDR3 runs 15 residues. The CDR3 loop reads CASSMGLGGNQPQHF. CDR3 coding DNA: TGTGCCAGTAGTATGGGACTAGGGGGCAATCAGCCCCAGCATTTT.

DNA for the CDR3: TGTGCCAGCAGTTACGAGACGGACAGGGTCAATGGCTACACCTTC. Protein: CASSYETDRVNGYTF. The chain links TRBV6-6 to TRBJ1-2; TRBD1 matches at 8 bases. Trimming removed 2 bases from V and 6 bases from J; junction bases left unmatched: 8. CDR3 length equals 15 residues. CDR1 is MNHNY and CDR2 is SVGAGI in the germline V gene (reference sequence).

This clone was recorded only once. This sequence joins TRBV12-5 and TRBJ1-5; TRBD1 aligns across 11 bases. This CDR3 comprises 18 residues. Unmatched junction bases numbered 7, after V lost 1 base and J lost 2 bases. Germline V gene lookup returns CDR1 LGHNT and CDR2 FRNRAP. Written as DNA, the CDR3 is TGTGCTAGTGGTTTGGGGACCGGGACAGGGGGTCGCAATCAGCCCCAGCATTTT. Amino acid sequence: CASGLGTGTGGRNQPQHF.

This chain joins TRBV2 and TRBJ1-2; D possibly corresponds to TRBD1 (6 bases). This CDR3 comprises 13 residues. CDR1 is SNHLY and CDR2 is FYNNEI in the germline V gene. Between the trimmed V and J ends, which lost 5 bases and 7 bases, there was a span of 14 bases. The CDR3 DNA is TGTGCCAGCAGTCCCGCAGGGGTTGCTGGCTACACCTTC. Translated: CASSPAGVAGYTF. The complete variable domain, with remaining parts taken from reference TRBV2 and TRBJ1-2, reads EPEVTQTPSHQVTQMGQEVILRCVPISNHLYFYWYRQILGQKVEFLVSFYNNEISEKSEIFDDQFSVERPDGSNFTLKIRSTKLEDSAMYFCASSPAGVAGYTFGSGTRLTVV.

J is TRBJ1-2 and V is TRBV5-1, with TRBD1 as a possible D gene (6 bases). CDR3 length: 15 residues. V dropped 0 bases and J dropped 4 bases, with 13 bases sitting between them. Per germline, CDR1 SGHRS and CDR2 YFSETQ. The CDR3 DNA reads TGCGCCAGCAGCTTGGATTTTCAGGGGACCTATGGCTACACCTTC. This encodes CASSLDFQGTYGYTF.

The chain is built from TRBV5-4 and TRBJ2-5, with TRBD2 identical over 7 bases. V was clipped by 2 bases and J by 2 bases; unmatched bases: 6. Germline V CDR1 and CDR2: SGHNT, YYREEE (reference sequence). The CDR3 runs 15 residues. CDR3 DNA: TGTGCCAGCAGCTTTGGGAGGGTGGAGCAAGAGACCCAGTACTTC. This translates into CASSFGRVEQETQYF.

The chain uses TRBV19 and TRBJ2-7; 9 bases line up with TRBD1. Per germline, CDR1 LNHDA and CDR2 SQIVND (reference sequence). The V and J ends lost 5 bases and 7 bases, in that order; junction bases with no gene match: 6. The CDR3 sequence is 13 residues long. CDR3 in DNA: TGTGCCAGTAGTCAACAGGGGGCGGATGAGCAGTACTTC. It encodes CASSQQGADEQYF.

This clone occurred once. V and J are TRBV2 and TRBJ1-3; TRBD1 is a possible D gene (5 bases). V dropped 3 bases and J dropped 4 bases, with 13 bases sitting between them. CDR3 size: 15 residues. Germline-derived CDR1 and CDR2 are SNHLY and FYNNEI. The CDR3 nucleotides are TGTGCCAGCAGTGAGGGAGGGGCGTCCGGAAACACCATATATTTT. This codes for CASSEGGASGNTIYF.

CDR3 region: CASRVLAGFGYEQYF. The CDR3 nucleotides are TGTGCCAGCAGGGTACTAGCGGGGTTCGGCTACGAGCAGTACTTC. V is TRBV2 and J is TRBJ2-7, with 10 bases lining up with TRBD2. CDR3 size: 15 residues. Germline assignment: CDR1 SNHLY and CDR2 FYNNEI. V gave up 6 bases and J gave up 3 bases; unmatched junction bases: 8.

V and J are TRBV4-1 and TRBJ2-7; D is perhaps TRBD1 (6 bases). The ends were cut back, 1 base at V and 5 bases at J, with 18 bases in the middle. The CDR3 runs 16 residues. CDR1 is MGHRA, CDR2 YSYEKL, per germline. CDR3 DNA: TGCGCCAGCAGCCAAGGACAGGTCAGCGACAACCACGAGCAGTACTTC. Translated: CASSQGQVSDNHEQYF.

The chain employs TRBV11-2 and TRBJ2-2; maybe TRBD1 (5 bases). This CDR3 region has 14 residues. CDR1 is SGHAT, CDR2 FQNNGV, per germline. Trimming took off 0 bases at V and 7 bases at J, with 9 bases between the two ends. The CDR3 region has the DNA TGTGCCAGCAGCTTAGACAGGGCGAGCGGGGAGCTGTTTTTT. It translates to CASSLDRASGELFF.

A note on this clone: The identical CDR3 is also encoded by other nucleotide sequences in the sample. The gene calls are TRBV19 and TRBJ1-5; D not resolved. The CDR3 covers 14 residues. CDR1 and CDR2 (germline): LNHDA, SQIVND (reference sequence). V lost 2 bases to trimming and J lost 2 bases, with 7 bases between them. The CDR3 nucleotides read TGTGCCAGTAGTATACGGCAGGGCAATCAGCCCCAGCATTTT. Protein sequence: CASSIRQGNQPQHF.

This chain joins TRBV10-3 and TRBJ1-1, with D tentatively TRBD1 (6 bases). Trimming removed 6 bases from V and 1 base from J, with 9 bases in between. The CDR3 extends over 13 amino acids. Germline-derived CDR1 and CDR2 are ENHRY and SYGVKD. CDR3 in DNA: TGTGCCATCAGACCACAGGGGAACACTGAAGCTTTCTTT. As protein: CAIRPQGNTEAFF.

The CDR3 is CASTEQYSNQPQHF. The CDR3 nucleotides read TGTGCCAGCACCGAACAGTATAGCAATCAGCCCCAGCATTTT. This chain joins TRBV2 and TRBJ1-5; D not certain. Germline V gives CDR1 SNHLY, CDR2 FYNNEI. V lost 7 bases to trimming and J lost 0 bases, with 10 bases between them. The CDR3 covers 14 residues.

J is TRBJ1-5 and V is TRBV6-5; 8 nucleotides agree with TRBD1. CDR3 length: 13 residues. The germline V gene has CDR1 MNHEY and CDR2 SVGAGI. V trimming: 8 bases; J trimming: 6 bases; junction bases outside the gene matches: 6. The CDR3 nucleotides are TGTGCCAGCGGACGGACAGGGACTCAGCCCCAGCATTTT. Its protein product is CASGRTGTQPQHF.

The chain combines TRBV11-3 with TRBJ1-6; 7 bases match TRBD1. The CDR3 sequence is 14 residues long. The germline V gene encodes CDR1 SGHNT and CDR2 YENEEA. V gave up 8 bases and J gave up 3 bases; unmatched junction bases: 4. CDR3 in amino acids: CASSQGGYNSPLHF. For the CDR3, the DNA is TGTGCCAGCTCTCAGGGGGGCTATAATTCACCCCTCCACTTT.